Given below is one T cell receptor (beta chain) in context. What it recognizes is unknown. Method: immunoSEQ multiplex PCR; TCRdb's copy keeps in-frame clones and lacks some. Of approximately 140,000 clones listed, around 90% are singletons. These data come from a study of T cell responses to AZD1222 COVID-19 vaccine. Study results and limitations: Samples come after the peak T cell response, not at day 14. A reported finding is that nearly half of spike-specific TCRs target unmutated variant regions. Donors, mostly white British, included more females; clonal diversity was possibly underestimated.

The length of the CDR3 is 16 residues. Trimming took off 5 bases at V and 4 bases at J, with 17 bases between the two ends. From germline, CDR1 is SGHTA and CDR2 FQGTGA. This TCR was sampled from an adult who received the AZD1222 COVID-19 vaccine. Sequencing was performed on peripheral blood, taken 28 days after the second AZD1222 dose. This sequence joins TRBV7-3 and TRBJ2-2, with D possibly matching TRBD2 (5 bases). CDR3: CASSLNPGGITGELFF. The CDR3 DNA reads TGTGCCAGCAGCCTAAACCCCGGAGGTATCACCGGGGAGCTGTTTTTT.